The TCR beta chain described here comes from a study of cytomegalovirus exposure and HLA in healthy donors. Whole-study findings and limits: Most observed TCR sequences were rare, whereas some public TCRs were detected in many donors. In the roughly 130 validation repertoires, a later analysis found that first-cohort TCR clusters tended to co-occur.

There are 15 residues in the CDR3. Germline V gives CDR1 LGHNA, CDR2 YSLEER. V lost 3 bases and J lost 3; bases outside the gene matches: 7. The donors were members of the validation cohort comprising approximately 110 subjects, separate from the roughly 700-subject first cohort. Clones were sequenced by immunoSEQ multiplex PCR, and TCRdb holds only the in-frame ones, with some missing. The repertoire holds 70,000 or so clones, with around 94% as singletons. Notes on this clone: Its antigen is not identified.

The sample taken for sequencing was PBMCs. The clonotype originates from a woman in her late teens or twenties in good health and CMV-seropositive. The gene calls are TRBV4-3 and TRBJ2-7; 8 positions agree with TRBD1. The CDR3 DNA sequence: TGCGCCAGCAGCCAGGACAGGGTCCATTACTACGAGCAGTACTTC. This gives the protein CASSQDRVHYYEQYF.